This passage covers 21 T cell receptor beta chains from one sample sequenced in a study of Graves' ophthalmopathy and Graves' hyperthyroidism. RNA transcripts yielded amplified TCR beta CDR3 regions. HTBI-primed first-round RT-PCR preceded second-round multiplex PCR. TCRdb recomputed calls from the multiplex PCR reads with MiXCR, one row per CDR3 protein. Among 1 million to 1.3 million distinct CDR3 sequences listed, about 38% were seen once. What was sequenced was peripheral blood or thyroid tissue (not recorded which). Source of these receptors: an adult man with Graves' hyperthyroidism.

The sample holds many counts of this clonotype. The chain is built from TRBV7-9 and TRBJ1-1; D ambiguous. The CDR3 is made up of 15 amino acids. Germline loops: CDR1 SEHNR, CDR2 FQNEAQ (reference sequence). Deletions cut 5 bases from V and 4 bases from J, with 17 bases between. The CDR3 protein is CASSRRTRFGTEAFF. The CDR3 nucleotides are TGTGCCAGCAGCCGACGGACCAGGTTCGGCACTGAAGCTTTCTTT.

J is TRBJ2-2 and V is TRBV19; D is ambiguous. CDR1 LNHDA and CDR2 SQIVND come from the germline V gene (reference sequence). There are 16 residues in the CDR3. V was shortened by 0 bases and J by 6 bases, with 14 bases between the two germline ends. CDR3: CASSIDRLLGSGELFF. The CDR3 coding sequence is TGTGCCAGTAGTATAGATCGCCTTTTGGGGTCCGGGGAGCTGTTTTTT.

The chain couples TRBV19 to TRBJ2-2, with D possibly TRBD2 on 6 matching bases. This CDR3 contains 15 residues. The ends were cut back, 5 bases at V and 5 bases at J, with 15 bases in the middle. Per germline, CDR1 LNHDA and CDR2 SQIVND (reference sequence). This CDR3 is CASSRRGAGTGELFF. The CDR3 DNA is TGTGCCAGTAGTCGGCGCGGGGCAGGGACCGGGGAGCTGTTTTTT.

This clonotype occurred many times. The chain couples TRBV5-1 to TRBJ1-1, with TRBD1 identical over 7 bases. The CDR3 length is 15 residues. Trimming removed 3 bases from V and 3 bases from J; junction bases left unmatched: 8. Germline V gene sequence: CDR1 SGHRS, CDR2 YFSETQ. In nucleotides, the CDR3 is TGCGCCAGCAGCTGGAAGGGGGCAGGGGACACTGAAGCTTTCTTT. Amino acids: CASSWKGAGDTEAFF. Based on the CDR3 plus reference TRBV5-1 and TRBJ1-1, the full variable domain is KAGVTQTPRYLIKTRGQQVTLSCSPISGHRSVSWYQQTPGQGLQFLFEYFSETQRNKGNFPGRFSGRQFSNSRSEMNVSTLELGDSALYLCASSWKGAGDTEAFFGQGTRLTVV.

To note about this clonotype: One end of the junction varies from germline; a read error may be responsible. V and J are TRBV10-3 and TRBJ2-5, with D possibly being TRBD1 (6 bases). This CDR3 region has 17 residues. The germline CDR1 and CDR2 sequences are ENHRY and SYGVKD. The CDR3 nucleotides read TGTGCCAGCAGTTTACGGGGCGGCAGGGGATACCAAGAGACCCAGTACTTC. Its translation is CASSLRGGRGYQETQYF.

Details on this clonotype: One end of the junction is discordant with germline, which a read error may explain. This chain connects TRBV11-2 to TRBJ1-2; D is unresolved. The germline CDR1 and CDR2 sequences are SGHAT and FQNNGV. This CDR3 is 13 amino acids long. CDR3 nucleotides: TGTGCCAGCAGCTTGGATGGGAACTATGGCCACACCTTC. As protein: CASSLDGNYGHTF.

At least ten counts were recorded for this clonotype. The chain is built from TRBV19 and TRBJ1-2; D unresolved. Germline V CDR1 and CDR2: LNHDA, SQIVND (reference sequence). V lost 5 bases to trimming and J lost 1 base, with 8 bases between them. The length of the CDR3 is 13 residues. CDR3 sequence: CASSQSVNYGYTF. The CDR3 DNA reads TGTGCCAGTAGTCAGTCAGTTAACTATGGCTACACCTTC. The whole variable domain, filled in from reference TRBV19 and TRBJ1-2, reads DGGITQSPKYLFRKEGQNVTLSCEQNLNHDAMYWYRQDPGQGLRLIYYSQIVNDFQKGDIAEGYSVSREKKESFPLTVTSAQKNPTAFYLCASSQSVNYGYTFGSGTRLTVV.

The rearrangement links TRBV7-3 to TRBJ1-6, with unresolved D. The CDR3 is 12 amino acids. Trimming removed 5 bases from V and 14 bases from J, with 13 bases in between. The germline gives CDR1 SGHTA, CDR2 FQGTGA. CDR3: CASSQSDHSLHF. CDR3 bases: TGTGCCAGCAGCCAGTCGGACCACTCCCTCCACTTT.

V is TRBV24-1 and J is TRBJ2-5; D unresolved. CDR3 size: 14 residues. V was clipped by 5 bases and J by 0 bases, with 9 bases between them. The germline CDR1 and CDR2 sequences are KGHDR and SFDVKD. CDR3 in DNA: TGTGCCACCAGTGGACACAGATACCAAGAGACCCAGTACTTC. Protein product: CATSGHRYQETQYF.

Note on this clonotype: This may be a read error, as it is one base from a much larger clone. The chain has TRBV20-1 and TRBJ1-5, with D possibly matching TRBD1 (6 bases). CDR1 DFQATT and CDR2 SNEGSKA come from the germline V gene (reference sequence). V was pared by 1 base and J by 5 bases, with 12 bases between. CDR3 size: 14 residues. This CDR3 reads CSARAQGRYQPQHF. In DNA, the CDR3 is TGCAGTGCTAGAGCCCAGGGGAGGTATCAGCCCCAGCATTTT.

The chain uses TRBV9 and TRBJ1-6; 7 nucleotides match TRBD1. V shed 7 bases and J 8 bases; nucleotides not matched to a gene: 15. Germline V gives CDR1 SGDLS, CDR2 YYNGEE. The CDR3 length is 16 residues. CDR3 residues: CASSPFPDRFDSPLHF. The CDR3 DNA is TGTGCCAGCTCACCTTTCCCGGACAGGTTTGATTCACCCCTCCACTTT. The variable domain in full, with the rest retrieved from reference TRBV9 and TRBJ1-6, is DSGVTQTPKHLITATGQRVTLRCSPRSGDLSVYWYQQSLDQGLQFLIQYYNGEERAKGNILERFSAQQFPDLHSELNLSSLELGDSALYFCASSPFPDRFDSPLHFGNGTRLTVT.

This clonotype was counted ten times or more. The J gene is TRBJ2-5, the V gene TRBV20-1; 8 positions match TRBD1. The CDR3 spans 14 residues. The V gene's germline CDR1 is DFQATT and CDR2 SNEGSKA (reference sequence). V was clipped by 1 base and J by 4 bases; unmatched bases: 5. The DNA of the CDR3 is TGCAGTGCTAGAGGGGGGACAGGTACAGAGACCCAGTACTTC. This sequence encodes CSARGGTGTETQYF.

The V and J genes are TRBV28 and TRBJ1-1, with 8 bases that match TRBD1. Germline CDR1 MDHEN, CDR2 SYDVKM. The ends lost 7 bases at V and 4 bases at J; junction bases unmatched: 5. The CDR3 totals 13 residues. The CDR3 is CASTQTGGTEAFF. In DNA, the CDR3 is TGTGCCAGCACCCAAACAGGGGGCACTGAAGCTTTCTTT.

About this clonotype itself: At one end the junction does not follow the germline gene, possibly because of a read error. The genes are TRBV10-3 and TRBJ2-7, with a weak D call TRBD1 (6 bases). The V gene's germline CDR1 is ENHRY and CDR2 SYGVKD. The CDR3 extends over 14 amino acids. The CDR3 here is CASSPVTGTSVQYF. As DNA, the CDR3 is TGTGCCAGCAGTCCAGTGACCGGGACAAGCGTGCAGTACTTC.

In DNA form, the CDR3 reads TGTGCCAGCATCCGGTCGGGCTATGGCTACACCTTC. As protein: CASIRSGYGYTF. The V gene is TRBV7-2, the J gene TRBJ1-2; the D is unclear. Germline V gene lookup returns CDR1 SGHTA and CDR2 FQGNSA. The V and J ends lost 7 bases and 4 bases respectively, with 10 bases between them. The CDR3 is made up of 12 amino acids.

This clonotype showed up many times. The chain recombines TRBV7-2 with TRBJ2-7; the D gene is possibly TRBD2 (6 bases). Germline V lookup: CDR1 SGHTA, CDR2 FQGNSA. The CDR3 is made up of 15 amino acids. V was shortened by 0 bases and J by 4 bases, with 13 bases between the two germline ends. CDR3 bases: TGTGCCAGCAGCTTAGCGCCGGGGGTGGCGTACGAGCAGTACTTC. Translated: CASSLAPGVAYEQYF.

This clonotype has just a few counts. The rearrangement links TRBV29-1 to TRBJ1-1, with TRBD1 matching 8 bases. The germline V gene has CDR1 SQVTM and CDR2 ANQGSEA. The CDR3 is 13 amino acids. Trimming at V came to 4 bases and at J to 5 bases, leaving 6 bases not matched to a gene. Written as DNA, the CDR3 is TGCAGCGTTGTGTCAGGGGGCGGGACTGAAGCTTTCTTT. This sequence encodes CSVVSGGGTEAFF.

At least ten counts were recorded for this clonotype. V gene TRBV9 combines with J gene TRBJ1-3; D not resolved. CDR1 SGDLS and CDR2 YYNGEE come from the germline V gene. Trimming took off 1 base at V and 4 bases at J, with 12 bases between the two ends. The CDR3 covers 15 residues. The DNA of the CDR3 is TGTGCCAGCAGCGTAAGTTGGGGTGCAGGAAACACCATATATTTT. This encodes CASSVSWGAGNTIYF.

The CDR3 nucleotides are TGCAGCTCCTTAGGAGGCCCCTACGAGCAGTACTTC. Protein product: CSSLGGPYEQYF. The genes are TRBV29-1 and TRBJ2-7; the D gene is possibly TRBD2 (5 bases). V lost 8 bases to trimming and J lost 2 bases, with 13 bases between them. The CDR3 contains 12 residues. Looked up from germline, CDR1 is SQVTM and CDR2 is ANQGSEA.

This clonotype has a count of ten or more. This rearrangement joins TRBV10-3 to TRBJ1-1, with D possibly being TRBD1 (5 bases). The CDR3 is made up of 14 amino acids. The germline V gene encodes CDR1 ENHRY and CDR2 SYGVKD. Trimming shortened V by 4 bases and J by 2 bases, and 11 bases separated the two germline ends. The CDR3 here is CAISATAKNTEAFF. CDR3 in DNA: TGTGCCATCAGTGCGACAGCCAAAAACACTGAAGCTTTCTTT.

The chain combines TRBV7-2 with TRBJ2-3, with D hard to call. The CDR3 loop spans 14 amino acids. CDR1 is SGHTA, CDR2 FQGNSA, per germline. Trimming took off 5 bases at V and 0 bases at J, with 9 bases between the two ends. The CDR3 region has the DNA TGTGCCAGCAGCGGTAGAGTTAGCACAGATACGCAGTATTTT. Protein product: CASSGRVSTDTQYF.